Reported below is one TCR beta chain. The antigen is undetermined. PCR amplification relied on 60 Vbeta primers (plus 13 Jbeta primers). In the original workflow: Later analysis identified 80 million to 85 million unique TCR beta chains, 9 million to 13 million shared. The assay was immunoSEQ multiplex PCR, and TCRdb's table has in-frame clones only and misses some. The V and J calls and clone size come from that table; D and trimming were worked out from the DNA. The repertoire holds about 120,000 clones, with roughly 82% as singletons. These data belong to a study of cytomegalovirus exposure and HLA in healthy donors. Study in general: From donors who were HLA-typed, an early data release held 65 million to 85 million unique TCRs. Study-wide results and limits: Cytomegalovirus association was listed for 164 TCR beta chains. Some V segments (TRBV6-2 and TRBV6-3 among them) were excluded as indistinguishable.

The germline V gene has CDR1 LNHDA and CDR2 SQIVND (reference sequence). V shed 5 bases and J 15 bases; nucleotides not matched to a gene: 7. CDR3 length: 11 residues. V and J are TRBV19 and TRBJ2-1, with 7 bases fitting TRBD2. This clonotype originated in a man aged 40-49 years in good health and CMV-seropositive. The material sequenced was PBMCs. The CDR3 loop reads CASSARGLRFF. DNA for the CDR3: TGTGCCAGTAGTGCGCGGGGGTTGCGGTTCTTC. The entire variable domain, with the rest obtained from reference TRBV19 and TRBJ2-1, is as follows: DGGITQSPKYLFRKEGQNVTLSCEQNLNHDAMYWYRQDPGQGLRLIYYSQIVNDFQKGDIAEGYSVSREKKESFPLTVTSAQKNPTAFYLCASSARGLRFFGPGTRLTVL.